The 30 T cell receptor beta chains presented below share a single source sample, sequenced in a study of long-term antiretroviral therapy in people with HIV. Researchers report immunoSEQ v3.0 was run at survey level. Assay: immunoSEQ multiplex PCR; the TCRdb copy retains only in-frame clones and omits some. The data show 18,000 or so clones, with approximately 78% seen just once and approximately 7.8% held by the top ten. This material consisted of unsorted PBMCs, taken at the start of antiretroviral therapy, before treatment. Receptors originate from a woman in her thirties or forties with HIV.

This rearrangement joins TRBV27 to TRBJ1-2; 9 nucleotides match TRBD1. The CDR3 is 15 residues long. V was pared by 6 bases and J by 4 bases, with 9 bases of the junction left unmatched. CDR1 MNHEY and CDR2 SMNVEV come from the germline V gene (reference sequence). CDR3 sequence: CASRRDRDILYGYTF. Written as DNA, the CDR3 is TGTGCCAGCAGACGGGACAGGGATATTCTCTATGGCTACACCTTC.

The chain has TRBV6-1 and TRBJ1-1; 8 bases map to TRBD1. V gave up 5 bases and J gave up 4 bases; unmatched junction bases: 6. This CDR3 has 14 residues. In germline, CDR1 is MNHNS, CDR2 SASEGT. The CDR3 region is CASSRQGKGTEAFF. The CDR3 nucleotides are TGTGCCAGCAGTAGACAGGGGAAGGGCACTGAAGCTTTCTTT.

The genes are TRBV18 and TRBJ2-3, with D maybe TRBD2 (6 bases). The CDR3 extends over 15 amino acids. The germline V gene has CDR1 KGHSH and CDR2 LQKENI. V lost 1 base, J lost 6 bases, and 14 bases lay in between. This CDR3 is CASSPRASEWDTQYF. The CDR3 DNA sequence: TGTGCCAGCTCACCACGGGCTAGCGAGTGGGATACGCAGTATTTT.

CDR3 sequence (DNA): TGTGCCAGCAGCTTGAACGTGGGGTCTGGAAACACCATATATTTT. Translated: CASSLNVGSGNTIYF. The chain couples TRBV5-4 to TRBJ1-3; D ambiguous. The V gene's germline CDR1 is SGHNT and CDR2 YYREEE (reference sequence). The V end was cut by 1 base, the J end by 1 base, with 9 bases between. The CDR3 covers 15 residues.

The chain recombines TRBV7-9 with TRBJ2-7; maybe TRBD1 (5 bases). This CDR3 is 15 amino acids long. The germline V gene has CDR1 SEHNR and CDR2 FQNEAQ (reference sequence). V lost 5 bases and J lost 3, with 17 bases in between. The chain's CDR3 is CASSHPGRVSYEQYF. For the CDR3, the DNA is TGTGCCAGCAGCCACCCAGGCAGGGTGAGCTACGAGCAGTACTTC.

V and J are TRBV7-2 and TRBJ2-7; the D gene could be TRBD1 or TRBD2 (5 bases each). The germline V gene has CDR1 SGHTA and CDR2 FQGNSA. Trimming removed 1 base at V and 3 bases at J, with 13 bases between. The CDR3 extends over 15 amino acids. In nucleotides, the CDR3 is TGTGCCAGCAGCTTAGGAGGATGGGGGAACTACGAGCAGTACTTC. Its translation: CASSLGGWGNYEQYF.

The chain joins TRBV11-1 to TRBJ1-1; D gene unclear. Germline CDR1 SGHAT, CDR2 FQDESV (reference sequence). This CDR3 spans 14 amino acids. V shed 1 base and J shed 1 base, with 7 bases lying between them. The CDR3 loop is CASSLDGGNTEAFF. The CDR3 nucleotides are TGTGCCAGCAGCTTAGACGGAGGGAACACTGAAGCTTTCTTT.

The rearrangement uses TRBV4-2 and TRBJ2-5; either TRBD1 or TRBD2 may supply D (6 bases each). Trimming cost V 0 bases and J 2 bases, with 10 bases left between them. Germline CDR1 LGHNA, CDR2 YNFKEQ. This CDR3 is built from 15 residues. The CDR3, as DNA: TGTGCCAGCAGCCAAGATAGGGGGACTCAAGAGACCCAGTACTTC. It translates to CASSQDRGTQETQYF.

V and J are TRBV27 and TRBJ2-7; 11 positions agree with TRBD2. The trim removed 0 bases at V and 0 bases at J, leaving 7 bases unmatched. This CDR3 contains 18 residues. The germline V gene encodes CDR1 MNHEY and CDR2 SMNVEV (reference sequence). The CDR3 coding sequence is TGTGCCAGCAGTTTATCAATTAGCGGGGGGGTGAGCTCCTACGAGCAGTACTTC. Translating it yields CASSLSISGGVSSYEQYF.

V gene TRBV28 combines with J gene TRBJ2-3; 11 bases map to TRBD2. Per the germline V gene, CDR1 is MDHEN and CDR2 is SYDVKM. This CDR3 region has 15 residues. The V segment lost 6 bases and the J segment 2 bases; nucleotides outside the gene matches: 4. In nucleotides, the CDR3 is TGTGCCAGCAGCCTAGCGGGGGGATACACAGATACGCAGTATTTT. Translated: CASSLAGGYTDTQYF.

The V call is TRBV7-9, the J call TRBJ1-4; D not resolved. Between the trimmed V and J ends, which lost 1 base and 5 bases, there was a span of 11 bases. The CDR3 has 15 residues. Germline CDR1 reads SEHNR; CDR2 reads FQNEAQ (reference sequence). The CDR3, as DNA: TGTGCCAGCAGCTTAGGTCCAGGTCGGAATGAAAAACTGTTTTTT. Its translation is CASSLGPGRNEKLFF.

The chain uses TRBV5-5 and TRBJ2-7; 8 bases are shared with TRBD2. V trimming: 4 bases; J trimming: 5 bases; junction bases outside the gene matches: 11. CDR3 size: 15 residues. Germline assignment: CDR1 SGHKS and CDR2 YYEKEE (reference sequence). The CDR3 coding sequence is TGTGCCAGCAGCATACGGGGGGGCGGATCCGACGAGCAGTACTTC. This translates into CASSIRGGGSDEQYF.

The V call is TRBV7-8, the J call TRBJ2-2; D gene ambiguous. The CDR3 spans 15 residues. Germline assignment: CDR1 SGHVS and CDR2 FQNEAQ. Trimming cost V 0 bases and J 2 bases, with 7 bases left between them. This CDR3 reads CASSLAHSNTGELFF. The CDR3 DNA is TGTGCCAGCAGCTTAGCGCACAGCAACACCGGGGAGCTGTTTTTT.

CDR3 loop: CASRPNTGELFF. The DNA for the CDR3 is TGTGCCAGCAGGCCGAACACCGGGGAGCTGTTTTTT. V usage is TRBV7-2 and J usage is TRBJ2-2; D is unclear. This CDR3 is built from 12 residues. V gave up 6 bases and J gave up 0 bases, with 2 bases separating them. Germline V gives CDR1 SGHTA, CDR2 FQGNSA.

CDR3 in amino acids: CASSLGGTGGVNEQFF. In DNA, the CDR3 is TGCGCCAGCAGCTTGGGCGGGACAGGGGGCGTGAATGAGCAGTTCTTC. The chain recombines TRBV5-1 with TRBJ2-1; the match to TRBD1 covers 12 bases. Trimming removed 0 bases from V and 7 bases from J; junction bases left unmatched: 5. Germline values: CDR1 SGHRS, CDR2 YFSETQ. This CDR3 comprises 16 residues.

The chain carries TRBV2 and TRBJ1-5; D ambiguous. Germline values: CDR1 SNHLY, CDR2 FYNNEI. The CDR3 is made up of 12 amino acids. Trimming took off 1 base at V and 14 bases at J, with 12 bases between the two ends. CDR3 coding DNA: TGTGCCAGCAGTGAAGGTAGGCGCAAGGAGCATTTT. Amino acids: CASSEGRRKEHF. The variable domain in full, with the rest retrieved from reference TRBV2 and TRBJ1-5, is EPEVTQTPSHQVTQMGQEVILRCVPISNHLYFYWYRQILGQKVEFLVSFYNNEISEKSEIFDDQFSVERPDGSNFTLKIRSTKLEDSAMYFCASSEGRRKEHFGDGTRLSIL.

This rearrangement joins TRBV6-5 to TRBJ1-2, with 7 positions matching TRBD1. Losses at the gene ends were 0 bases for V and 8 bases for J; bases not matched to a gene: 6. The CDR3 sequence is 14 residues long. Per the germline V gene, CDR1 is MNHEY and CDR2 is SVGAGI. In nucleotides, the CDR3 is TGTGCCAGCAGTTACTCCCCGAGGGGGCACGGCTACACCTTC. Protein: CASSYSPRGHGYTF.

CDR3 protein: CASSVGTGDYSPLHF. DNA of the CDR3: TGCGCCAGCAGCGTGGGTACGGGGGATTATTCACCCCTCCACTTT. This chain links TRBV5-1 with TRBJ1-6; maybe TRBD1 (5 bases). Trimming cost V 4 bases and J 8 bases, with 16 bases left between them. From germline, CDR1 is SGHRS and CDR2 YFSETQ. The length of the CDR3 is 15 residues. The whole variable domain, filled in from reference TRBV5-1 and TRBJ1-6, reads KAGVTQTPRYLIKTRGQQVTLSCSPISGHRSVSWYQQTPGQGLQFLFEYFSETQRNKGNFPGRFSGRQFSNSRSEMNVSTLELGDSALYLCASSVGTGDYSPLHFGNGTRLTVT.

V and J are TRBV27 and TRBJ2-5; perhaps TRBD1 as D (5 bases). CDR3 length: 15 residues. V lost 3 bases and J lost 0, with 11 bases in between. Germline V gene data show CDR1 as MNHEY and CDR2 as SMNVEV (reference sequence). Here the CDR3 DNA reads TGTGCCAGCAGTTTGGTAGGGGTATACCAAGAGACCCAGTACTTC. This codes for CASSLVGVYQETQYF.

This clone showed up just once. The V call is TRBV12-5, the J call TRBJ2-1, with a weak D call TRBD1 (7 bases). CDR1 and CDR2 (germline): LGHNT, FRNRAP. CDR3 length: 19 residues. V lost 6 bases and J lost 0, with 24 bases in between. CDR3 DNA sequence: TGTGCTAGTGGCTCGGGGCCAGGGGGGTGGACAAGCTCCTACAATGAGCAGTTCTTC. This gives the protein CASGSGPGGWTSSYNEQFF.

The chain uses TRBV7-9 and TRBJ2-7, with TRBD2 matching over 7 bases. There are 15 residues in the CDR3. Trimming took 1 base from V and 0 from J; bases not matched to a gene: 3. Germline V gene data show CDR1 as SEHNR and CDR2 as FQNEAQ (reference sequence). The CDR3 reads CASSLGGGSSYEQYF. The CDR3 DNA sequence: TGTGCCAGCAGCTTAGGGGGGGGAAGCTCCTACGAGCAGTACTTC.

The V call is TRBV7-2, the J call TRBJ2-7; 8 bases fit TRBD1. Germline V lookup: CDR1 SGHTA, CDR2 FQGNSA. The V and J ends lost 6 bases and 3 bases, in that order; junction bases with no gene match: 4. The CDR3 covers 13 residues. CDR3 DNA sequence: TGTGCCAGCAGATATACAGGGGGCTACGAGCAGTACTTC. It codes for CASRYTGGYEQYF.

This clone turned up a few times. The chain recombines TRBV27 with TRBJ2-3; 7 nucleotides line up with TRBD1. The CDR3 is 15 amino acids. CDR1 MNHEY and CDR2 SMNVEV come from the germline V gene (reference sequence). V dropped 5 bases and J dropped 2; count of bases not matched to a gene: 7. The CDR3 DNA sequence: TGTGCCAGCAGTCCCAGGGGGTCCCTCACAGATACGCAGTATTTT. Its protein product is CASSPRGSLTDTQYF.

Only one count was recorded for this clone. The CDR3 spells CASSIRGENSPLHF. For the CDR3, the DNA is TGTGCCAGTAGTATAAGAGGGGAAAATTCACCCCTCCACTTT. The chain has TRBV19 and TRBJ1-6, with TRBD1 as a possible D gene (5 bases). The germline V gene encodes CDR1 LNHDA and CDR2 SQIVND (reference sequence). V was trimmed by 2 bases and J by 7 bases, leaving 9 bases between them. The CDR3 covers 14 residues.

The chain has TRBV29-1 and TRBJ2-1; 12 bases match TRBD2. Germline-derived CDR1 and CDR2 are SQVTM and ANQGSEA. J gave up 9 bases and V 6 bases, and 9 bases lay outside the gene matches. CDR3 length: 14 residues. CDR3 in amino acids: CSVPASGGAREQFF. As DNA, the CDR3 is TGCAGCGTACCGGCTAGCGGGGGGGCGCGTGAGCAGTTCTTC.

The chain carries TRBV30 and TRBJ1-3; unclear D gene. This CDR3 has 16 amino acids. CDR1 is GTSNPN, CDR2 SVGIG, per germline (reference sequence). V lost 0 bases, J lost 4 bases, and 16 bases lay in between. CDR3 sequence: CAWSVLDRARGNTIYF. The DNA of the CDR3 is TGTGCCTGGAGTGTTTTGGATCGAGCGAGGGGAAACACCATATATTTT.

This clone was seen a handful of times. The chain recombines TRBV5-6 with TRBJ2-7; no definite D call. V lost 0 bases to trimming and J lost 7 bases, with 5 bases between them. In germline, CDR1 is SGHDT, CDR2 YYEEEE. The CDR3 length is 11 residues. CDR3 nucleotide sequence: TGTGCCAGCAGCTTGGCGTTAGAGCAGTACTTC. Translating gives CASSLALEQYF.

The rearrangement links TRBV5-4 to TRBJ2-1; TRBD1 or TRBD2 may be the D gene (5 bases each). There are 15 residues in the CDR3. Looked up from germline, CDR1 is SGHNT and CDR2 is YYREEE (reference sequence). The germline V and J ends were trimmed by 0 bases and 5 bases, with 12 bases remaining between them. CDR3 coding DNA: TGTGCCAGCAGCTTGGCCTGGGACCAAGACAATGAGCAGTTCTTC. Its protein product is CASSLAWDQDNEQFF.

This rearrangement joins TRBV18 to TRBJ2-6, with a weak D call TRBD2 (6 bases). Trimming cost V 3 bases and J 0 bases, with 12 bases left between them. The CDR3 sequence is 17 residues long. CDR1 and CDR2 from the germline V gene are KGHSH and LQKENI. The CDR3 bases are TGTGCCAGCTCACCGCAGGGACTCTTCTCTGGGGCCAACGTCCTGACTTTC. As protein: CASSPQGLFSGANVLTF.

The V call is TRBV7-7, the J call TRBJ2-1; a weak D match, TRBD1 (5 bases). The CDR3 spans 14 residues. In germline, CDR1 is SSHAT, CDR2 FNYEAQ (reference sequence). V lost 5 bases and J lost 10, with 18 bases in between. The CDR3 sequence is CASSPGRQIGEQFF. CDR3 nucleotides: TGTGCCAGCAGCCCCGGGCGACAGATCGGCGAGCAGTTCTTC.